This TCR beta chain appears in the sequencing data of a study of cytotoxic CD8 clonotypes in ibrutinib-treated CLL. The germline V and J ends were trimmed by 4 bases and 2 bases, with 15 bases remaining between them. The germline CDR1 and CDR2 sequences are SGHRS and YFSETQ. The CDR3 covers 15 residues. Clones were read by immunoSEQ multiplex PCR, and TCRdb kept only the in-frame ones, dropping some. The repertoire includes approximately 25,000 clones, 60% to 80% of them detected once, and about 51% sits in the top ten. This chain joins TRBV5-1 and TRBJ2-5, with D possibly being TRBD1 (7 bases). The sample consisted of PBMCs, taken at disease progression, from a patient treated with ibrutinib. The sequence was collected from a human donor with chronic lymphocytic leukemia. The CDR3 region is CASSRFSGGQETQYF. DNA for the CDR3: TGCGCCAGCAGCCGTTTTTCAGGGGGGCAAGAGACCCAGTACTTC.